This T cell receptor beta chain originates from a study of regulatory T cells in long-lasting Graves disease. Time point noted: newly diagnosed GD, antithyroid drugs for less than 3 months. Isolated PBMC RNA provided the starting material for the TCR library. Enrollment of patients was through an endocrinology department in Xi'an, China. iRepertoire HTBI primers and Arm-PCR of CDR3 regions built TCR beta libraries. Each CDR3 protein gets one entry after TCRdb re-called the multiplex PCR reads with MiXCR. The data hold over 350,000 distinct CDR3 sequences, with 14% observed a single time. Study-level results: Newly diagnosed patients had higher TCR diversity than persistent Graves' patients did.

This clonotype was observed a handful of times. Its antigen is currently unknown. The CDR3 loop spans 17 amino acids. Trimming at V came to 0 bases and at J to 4 bases, leaving 11 bases not matched to a gene. The germline V gene encodes CDR1 SGDLS and CDR2 YYNGEE. The same sample was also used in a study of T cells in Graves' hyperthyroidism and ophthalmopathy. That paper notes: Diagnosis relied on clinical symptoms, serum thyroxine and TRAb, thyroid ultrasound and orbital computed tomography. A 13 V-J model separated ophthalmopathy from stable hyperthyroidism.

The sample consisted of peripheral blood mononuclear cells (PBMCs), taken at new diagnosis, from a patient treated with antithyroid drugs. The rearrangement links TRBV9 to TRBJ2-5; 8 nucleotides align to TRBD2. The receptor comes from a woman aged 45-65 years with Graves disease. The CDR3 DNA follows: TGTGCCAGCAGCGTAGGATCGGGGGGGGGGAGTGGAGAGACCCAGTACTTC. Its protein is CASSVGSGGGSGETQYF.